The next 8 T cell receptor beta chains were all read from a single sample in a study of Graves' ophthalmopathy and Graves' hyperthyroidism. The authors amplified TCR beta CDR3 regions, and they did so from RNA transcripts for repertoire sequencing. In the first round, RT-PCR was carried out with HTBI primers, and a multiplex PCR formed the second round. TCRdb fed the multiplex PCR reads into MiXCR, producing one record per CDR3 protein. Counted here are under 400,000 distinct CDR3 sequences, roughly a sixth occurring once; the ten biggest clones make up 9% to 15%. The sequencing sample was made of peripheral blood. These receptors were collected from an adult man with Graves' ophthalmopathy.

This clonotype was recorded at least ten times. V is TRBV12-3 or TRBV12-4 and J is TRBJ2-2; D perhaps matches TRBD1 (5 bases). The CDR3 covers 15 residues. Trimming took off 4 bases at V and 0 bases at J, with 9 bases between the two ends. CDR3 amino acids: CASSSRTPNTGELFF. The CDR3 coding sequence is TGTGCCAGCAGTTCCCGGACACCGAACACCGGGGAGCTGTTTTTT.

The rearrangement joins TRBV6-2 or TRBV6-3 to TRBJ1-5; the D is unclear. Germline-derived CDR1 and CDR2 are MNHEY and SVGEGT. CDR3 length equals 13 residues. V was pared by 1 base and J by 5 bases, with 6 bases between. CDR3 bases: TGTGCCAGCAGTTACTGGCGAGATCAGCCCCAGCATTTT. Translation: CASSYWRDQPQHF.

This clonotype has ten or more counts. This chain connects TRBV4-3 to TRBJ2-5; D remains unclear. CDR3 size: 13 residues. V lost 1 base to trimming and J lost 2 bases, with 5 bases between them. Germline V gives CDR1 LGHNA, CDR2 YSLEER. The CDR3 nucleotides are TGCGCCAGCAGCCAAGCGACGCAAGAGACCCAGTACTTC. Translation: CASSQATQETQYF.

This clonotype was counted ten times or more. At one boundary the junction diverges from the germline segment, which might be a read error. This chain uses TRBV7-8 with TRBJ1-1; D is uncertain. This CDR3 region has 13 residues. Germline V gene lookup returns CDR1 SGHVS and CDR2 FQNEAQ. The CDR3 reads CAGSRTENTEAFF. As DNA, the CDR3 is TGTGCCGGCAGCCGGACGGAGAACACTGAAGCTTTCTTT.

The genes are TRBV12-3 or TRBV12-4 and TRBJ2-4, with D perhaps given as TRBD1 or TRBD2 (5 bases each). V shed 6 bases and J shed 7 bases, with 19 bases lying between them. This CDR3 contains 15 residues. The CDR3 DNA sequence: TGTGCCAGCAGCAAAGGGGCAGTTCGGGGTAACATTCAGTACTTC. Translated: CASSKGAVRGNIQYF.

This clonotype was recorded many times. The genes are TRBV4-1 and TRBJ1-5; a possible D gene is TRBD1 (6 bases). The CDR3 sequence is 16 residues long. CDR1 is MGHRA, CDR2 YSYEKL, per germline. Trimming pared 0 bases from V and 2 bases from J, leaving 11 bases between. CDR3 coding DNA: TGCGCCAGCAGCCAAGATCGCGGGGGCGGCAATCAGCCCCAGCATTTT. Amino acid sequence: CASSQDRGGGNQPQHF.

This clonotype has ten or more counts. The J gene is TRBJ1-2, the V gene TRBV12-3 or TRBV12-4; the D gene is possibly TRBD1 (6 bases). The V end lost 0 bases, the J end lost 1 base, and 15 bases lay between the germline ends. CDR3 length: 17 residues. This chain's CDR3 is CASSLASGTPRNYGYTF. CDR3 DNA sequence: TGTGCCAGCAGTTTAGCCTCCGGGACACCCCGTAACTATGGCTACACCTTC.

This clonotype was seen repeatedly, ten times or more. It is likely a read error, because the conserved phenylalanine at the end of the CDR3 is missing. The chain is built from TRBV6-2 or TRBV6-3 and TRBJ1-2; no definite D call. The V gene lost 6 bases and the J gene lost 8 bases, with 10 bases spanning the gap. CDR1 and CDR2 from the germline V gene are MNHEY and SVGEGT. This CDR3 has 11 amino acids. CDR3 sequence reads: CASSLMKGYTS. As DNA, the CDR3 is TGTGCCAGCAGCCTAATGAAGGGCTACACCTCC.